Listed here are 28 T cell receptor beta chains from one sample, sequenced in a study of blood T cell repertoires in COVID-19. Method: immunoSEQ multiplex PCR; TCRdb's copy keeps in-frame clones and lacks some. Among tens of thousands of clones listed, approximately 90% were seen once. What was sequenced was peripheral blood. The receptors derive from a man aged 50 or older with acute or convalescent COVID-19.

The chain employs TRBV7-8 and TRBJ1-2; 9 nucleotides align to TRBD1. This CDR3 is 15 amino acids long. Germline V CDR1 and CDR2: SGHVS, FQNEAQ. The V and J ends lost 5 bases and 5 bases, in that order; junction bases with no gene match: 9. The CDR3 loop reads CASSQRTGVVYGYTF. CDR3 coding DNA: TGTGCCAGCAGCCAGCGGACAGGGGTCGTGTATGGCTACACCTTC.

This chain joins TRBV5-4 and TRBJ2-3, with 9 bases lining up with TRBD1. Germline V gives CDR1 SGHNT, CDR2 YYREEE (reference sequence). J gave up 5 bases and V 4 bases, and 8 bases lay outside the gene matches. CDR3 length: 15 residues. In DNA form, the CDR3 reads TGTGCCAGCAGCCATGGACAGGGGAGGCTAGATACGCAGTATTTT. Translating gives CASSHGQGRLDTQYF.

The chain employs TRBV18 and TRBJ2-1, with 13 bases that match TRBD2. Germline loops: CDR1 KGHSH, CDR2 LQKENI. V was pared by 5 bases and J by 7 bases, with 8 bases of the junction left unmatched. The CDR3 covers 16 residues. The CDR3 DNA follows: TGTGCCAGCTCATTGGGACTAGCGGGGACTGGGAATGAGCAGTTCTTC. Protein sequence: CASSLGLAGTGNEQFF. Filled out from reference TRBV18 and TRBJ2-1, the complete variable domain reads NAGVMQNPRHLVRRRGQEARLRCSPMKGHSHVYWYRQLPEEGLKFMVYLQKENIIDESGMPKERFSAEFPKEGPSILRIQQVVRGDSAAYFCASSLGLAGTGNEQFFGPGTRLTVL.

The V and J genes are TRBV18 and TRBJ2-2, with D hard to call. Trimming took off 3 bases at V and 7 bases at J, with 15 bases between the two ends. Per germline, CDR1 KGHSH and CDR2 LQKENI. The CDR3 spans 15 residues. The CDR3, as DNA: TGTGCCAGCTCACCTTCGTCCACAGTTGGCGGGGAGCTGTTTTTT. It translates to CASSPSSTVGGELFF.

This chain links TRBV5-1 with TRBJ2-1, with 10 bases identical to TRBD2. Trimming removed 2 bases from V and 7 bases from J; junction bases left unmatched: 6. Per germline, CDR1 SGHRS and CDR2 YFSETQ. This CDR3 comprises 15 residues. CDR3 sequence (DNA): TGCGCCAGCAGCTTCCTAGCGGGGGCACCAAATGAGCAGTTCTTC. Protein product: CASSFLAGAPNEQFF.

This rearrangement joins TRBV9 to TRBJ1-1; TRBD1 agrees at 11 bases. CDR3 length equals 15 residues. The trim removed 2 bases at V and 0 bases at J, leaving 0 bases unmatched. The germline V gene has CDR1 SGDLS and CDR2 YYNGEE. The CDR3 nucleotides read TGTGCCAGCAGCGTGGGACAGGGGGTGAACACTGAAGCTTTCTTT. Its translation is CASSVGQGVNTEAFF.

This rearrangement joins TRBV3-1 (or the pseudogene TRBV3-2) to TRBJ1-3, with D possibly TRBD1 on 6 matching bases. V was shortened by 5 bases and J by 5 bases, with 10 bases between the two germline ends. The germline V gene has CDR1 LGHDT and CDR2 YNNKEL (reference sequence). The CDR3 sequence is 13 residues long. The CDR3 sequence is CASSWDTRNTIYF. The CDR3 DNA reads as TGTGCCAGCAGCTGGGACACCAGAAACACCATATATTTT.

The rearrangement joins TRBV19 to TRBJ1-1; 7 bases match TRBD1. V was clipped by 3 bases and J by 8 bases; unmatched bases: 3. Germline values: CDR1 LNHDA, CDR2 SQIVND (reference sequence). CDR3 length equals 12 residues. DNA for the CDR3: TGTGCCAGTAGTATGAACAGGGGAGAAGCTTTCTTT. Encoded protein: CASSMNRGEAFF.

This chain joins TRBV5-1 and TRBJ2-7; 10 positions agree with TRBD1. Per the germline V gene, CDR1 is SGHRS and CDR2 is YFSETQ. This CDR3 has 14 residues. After removal of 5 bases from V and 3 bases from J, the junction contained 5 bases not matched to a gene. CDR3 in DNA: TGCGCCAGCAGAGGACAGGGGGTCATCTACGAGCAGTACTTC. Translating gives CASRGQGVIYEQYF.

CDR3 amino acids: CASSHEKGFGNSPLHF. CDR3 nucleotide sequence: TGTGCCAGCAGCCATGAAAAGGGGTTCGGAAATTCACCCCTCCACTTT. The chain joins TRBV14 to TRBJ1-6; D perhaps matches TRBD1 (5 bases). CDR1 is SGHDN and CDR2 is FVKESK in the germline V gene. The ends were cut back, 3 bases at V and 7 bases at J, with 16 bases in the middle. The CDR3 sequence is 16 residues long.

This clone has only a few counts. The chain is built from TRBV27 and TRBJ2-5, with a weak D call TRBD1 (5 bases). Trimming left V 5 bases short and J 3 bases short, with 16 bases between. This CDR3 spans 15 amino acids. CDR1 and CDR2 (germline): MNHEY, SMNVEV (reference sequence). In nucleotides, the CDR3 is TGTGCCAGCAGTCACAGGTATACCCAGGAAGAGACCCAGTACTTC. This encodes CASSHRYTQEETQYF.

V gene TRBV19 combines with J gene TRBJ1-6, with 12 nucleotides matching TRBD1. The CDR3 extends over 15 amino acids. CDR1 LNHDA and CDR2 SQIVND come from the germline V gene (reference sequence). J lost 9 bases, V lost 5 bases, and 5 bases had no gene match. This CDR3 reads CASSGTGGSFSPLHF. The CDR3 DNA is TGTGCCAGTAGTGGGACAGGGGGCTCTTTTTCACCCCTCCACTTT.

The rearrangement joins TRBV11-2 to TRBJ2-5, with D unresolved. In germline, CDR1 is SGHAT, CDR2 FQNNGV. The CDR3 is 12 amino acids. V was clipped by 4 bases and J by 5 bases, with 8 bases between them. The CDR3 protein is CASSYGRETQYF. The CDR3 DNA sequence: TGTGCCAGCAGCTATGGGCGCGAGACCCAGTACTTC. Looking up the rest from reference TRBV11-2 and TRBJ2-5 gives the full variable domain: EAGVAQSPRYKIIEKRQSVAFWCNPISGHATLYWYQQILGQGPKLLIQFQNNGVVDDSQLPKDRFSAERLKGVDSTLKIQPAKLEDSAVYLCASSYGRETQYFGPGTRLLVL.

V usage is TRBV5-6 and J usage is TRBJ2-7; 12 bases match TRBD1. The CDR3 sequence is 13 residues long. The V and J ends lost 7 bases and 8 bases, in that order; junction bases with no gene match: 7. Germline V gene lookup returns CDR1 SGHDT and CDR2 YYEEEE. CDR3 in DNA: TGTGCCAGCTGGGACAGGGGGCGGGATCAGCAGTACTTC. Translated, it gives CASWDRGRDQQYF.

This chain joins TRBV5-1 and TRBJ1-3, with D possibly matching TRBD1 (6 bases). The CDR3 spans 17 residues. CDR1 and CDR2 from the germline V gene are SGHRS and YFSETQ. V was cut by 4 bases and J by 0 bases, with 17 bases left in between. The CDR3 sequence: CASSMDSWALSGNTIYF. The CDR3, as DNA: TGCGCCAGCAGCATGGACAGCTGGGCCCTCTCTGGAAACACCATATATTTT.

The V call is TRBV28, the J call TRBJ2-7; 11 bases match TRBD1. The ends lost 5 bases at V and 3 bases at J; junction bases unmatched: 9. The CDR3 runs 16 residues. CDR1 and CDR2 (germline): MDHEN, SYDVKM. CDR3 sequence: CASSQPGQGVGYEQYF. The CDR3 nucleotides are TGTGCCAGCAGTCAGCCGGGACAGGGGGTTGGCTACGAGCAGTACTTC.

This chain joins TRBV15 and TRBJ2-3; TRBD2 agrees at 8 bases. CDR1 and CDR2 (germline): LNHNV, YYDKDF (reference sequence). The CDR3 totals 16 residues. V trimming: 2 bases; J trimming: 5 bases; junction bases outside the gene matches: 9. The CDR3: CATSRSGGLGVDTQYF. The CDR3 DNA is TGTGCCACCAGCAGATCGGGGGGACTAGGGGTAGATACGCAGTATTTT.

This clone was counted between two and nine times. V usage is TRBV18 and J usage is TRBJ1-2, with D unresolved. CDR3 length: 16 residues. V was clipped by 2 bases and J by 2 bases, with 15 bases between them. Germline CDR1 KGHSH, CDR2 LQKENI. As DNA, the CDR3 is TGTGCCAGCTCACCATTTGTGTCGGGAACGAACTATGGCTACACCTTC. It translates to CASSPFVSGTNYGYTF.

This chain joins TRBV19 and TRBJ1-2; D is undetermined. Trimming left V 4 bases short and J 7 bases short, with 13 bases between. Germline V lookup: CDR1 LNHDA, CDR2 SQIVND (reference sequence). CDR3 length: 13 amino acids. The CDR3 spells CASSNRRYTGYTF. The CDR3 DNA is TGTGCCAGTAGTAACAGAAGATACACTGGCTACACCTTC. The full variable domain, completed using reference TRBV19 and TRBJ1-2, is DGGITQSPKYLFRKEGQNVTLSCEQNLNHDAMYWYRQDPGQGLRLIYYSQIVNDFQKGDIAEGYSVSREKKESFPLTVTSAQKNPTAFYLCASSNRRYTGYTFGSGTRLTVV.

The chain is built from TRBV5-1 and TRBJ2-7, with TRBD1 identical over 9 bases. Unmatched junction bases numbered 9, after V lost 4 bases and J lost 7 bases. The CDR3 runs 14 residues. CDR1 SGHRS and CDR2 YFSETQ come from the germline V gene. DNA of the CDR3: TGCGCCAGCAGCCACGGACAGGGGTATGAAGAGCAGTACTTC. As protein: CASSHGQGYEEQYF.

In its sample, this clone was seen a few times. The CDR3 here is CASRSHLRQYF. The DNA of the CDR3 is TGTGCCAGCAGATCCCACCTTAGGCAGTACTTC. The chain joins TRBV27 to TRBJ2-7, with no clear D. This CDR3 comprises 11 residues. Per germline, CDR1 MNHEY and CDR2 SMNVEV (reference sequence). The V and J ends lost 6 bases and 9 bases respectively, with 12 bases between them.

This chain links TRBV2 with TRBJ1-1, with TRBD1 as a possible D gene (5 bases). The ends were cut back, 7 bases at V and 5 bases at J, with 17 bases in the middle. Per the germline V gene, CDR1 is SNHLY and CDR2 is FYNNEI. The length of the CDR3 is 14 residues. CDR3 DNA: TGTGCCAGCAACACAGGAGACCGCGAGACTGAAGCTTTCTTT. It specifies CASNTGDRETEAFF.

The genes are TRBV30 and TRBJ1-3, with 8 bases identical to TRBD1. Germline CDR1 GTSNPN, CDR2 SVGIG (reference sequence). With V trimmed by 5 bases and J by 4 bases, 7 bases remained unmatched. The CDR3 loop spans 14 amino acids. DNA for the CDR3: TGTGCCTGGGCTCAGGGGGCGTCCGGAAACACCATATATTTT. Its translation: CAWAQGASGNTIYF.

Only one count was recorded for this clone. V is TRBV5-4 and J is TRBJ2-3; D is unclear. The V end lost 1 base, the J end lost 5 bases, and 11 bases lay between the germline ends. The germline CDR1 and CDR2 sequences are SGHNT and YYREEE (reference sequence). The CDR3 is made up of 14 amino acids. The DNA for the CDR3 is TGTGCCAGCAGCTTGAAGACTCGACGAGATACGCAGTATTTT. Its translation is CASSLKTRRDTQYF. Based on the CDR3 plus reference TRBV5-4 and TRBJ2-3, the full variable domain is ETGVTQSPTHLIKTRGQQVTLRCSSQSGHNTVSWYQQALGQGPQFIFQYYREEENGRGNFPPRFSGLQFPNYSSELNVNALELDDSALYLCASSLKTRRDTQYFGPGTRLTVL.

V and J are TRBV11-2 and TRBJ2-6; possible D gene TRBD1, 6 bases. The ends were cut back, 5 bases at V and 4 bases at J, with 15 bases in the middle. This CDR3 has 16 amino acids. Germline values: CDR1 SGHAT, CDR2 FQNNGV. CDR3 in amino acids: CASSRPGAPGANVLTF. DNA of the CDR3: TGTGCCAGCAGCCGTCCAGGGGCCCCGGGGGCCAACGTCCTGACTTTC.

The J gene is TRBJ2-7, the V gene TRBV6-6, with D perhaps matching TRBD1 (6 bases). The V gene's germline CDR1 is MNHNY and CDR2 SVGAGI (reference sequence). This CDR3 comprises 13 residues. V was cut by 2 bases and J by 6 bases, with 11 bases left in between. Written as DNA, the CDR3 is TGTGCCAGCAGTTACCTAACAGGGATCGAGCAGTACTTC. It codes for CASSYLTGIEQYF.

The chain couples TRBV28 to TRBJ2-7, with 7 bases fitting TRBD1. The CDR3 is 14 amino acids. Per the germline V gene, CDR1 is MDHEN and CDR2 is SYDVKM. With V trimmed by 6 bases and J by 2 bases, 7 bases remained unmatched. The CDR3 is CASSPTGTPYEQYF. The CDR3 DNA reads TGTGCCAGCAGCCCGACAGGGACCCCCTACGAGCAGTACTTC.

The rearrangement links TRBV11-2 to TRBJ2-5; 7 nucleotides line up with TRBD1. V dropped 2 bases and J dropped 4; count of bases not matched to a gene: 10. CDR1 SGHAT and CDR2 FQNNGV come from the germline V gene. This CDR3 has 16 amino acids. The CDR3 bases are TGTGCCAGCAGCTTACCCTTCGACAGGGCAAGAGAGACCCAGTACTTC. Encoded protein: CASSLPFDRARETQYF.